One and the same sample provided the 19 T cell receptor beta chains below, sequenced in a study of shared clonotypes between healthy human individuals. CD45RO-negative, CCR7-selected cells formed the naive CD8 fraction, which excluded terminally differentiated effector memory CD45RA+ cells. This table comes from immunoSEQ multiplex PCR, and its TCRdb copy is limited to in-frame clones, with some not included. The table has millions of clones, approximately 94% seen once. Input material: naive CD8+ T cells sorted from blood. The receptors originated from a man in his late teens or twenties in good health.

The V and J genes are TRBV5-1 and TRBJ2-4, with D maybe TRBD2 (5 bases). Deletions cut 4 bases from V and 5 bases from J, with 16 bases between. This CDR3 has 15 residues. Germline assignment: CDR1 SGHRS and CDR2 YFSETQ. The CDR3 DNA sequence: TGCGCCAGCAGCCTTTCGGACTGGACCCAAAACATTCAGTACTTC. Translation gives CASSLSDWTQNIQYF.

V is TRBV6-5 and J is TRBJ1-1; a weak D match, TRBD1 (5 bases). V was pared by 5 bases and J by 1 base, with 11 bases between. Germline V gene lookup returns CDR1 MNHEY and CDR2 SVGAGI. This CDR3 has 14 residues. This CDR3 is CASSDPGGNTEAFF. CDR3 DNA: TGTGCCAGCAGTGACCCTGGGGGGAACACTGAAGCTTTCTTT.

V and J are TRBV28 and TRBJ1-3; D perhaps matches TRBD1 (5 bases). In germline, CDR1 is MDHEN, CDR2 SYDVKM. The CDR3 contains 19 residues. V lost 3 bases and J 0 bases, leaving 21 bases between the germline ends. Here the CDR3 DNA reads TGTGCCAGCAGTTTCCCCCTCCTGGGACCTCAGAGCTCTGGAAACACCATATATTTT. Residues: CASSFPLLGPQSSGNTIYF.

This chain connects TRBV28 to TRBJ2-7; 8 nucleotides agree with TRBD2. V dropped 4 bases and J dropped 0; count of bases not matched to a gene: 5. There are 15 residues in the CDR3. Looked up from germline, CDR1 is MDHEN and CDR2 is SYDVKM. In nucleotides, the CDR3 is TGTGCCAGCAGTTATGAGCGGGGGTCCTCCTACGAGCAGTACTTC. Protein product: CASSYERGSSYEQYF. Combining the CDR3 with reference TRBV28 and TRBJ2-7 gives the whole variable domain DVKVTQSSRYLVKRTGEKVFLECVQDMDHENMFWYRQDPGLGLRLIYFSYDVKMKEKGDIPEGYSVSREKKERFSLILESASTNQTSMYLCASSYERGSSYEQYFGPGTRLTVT.

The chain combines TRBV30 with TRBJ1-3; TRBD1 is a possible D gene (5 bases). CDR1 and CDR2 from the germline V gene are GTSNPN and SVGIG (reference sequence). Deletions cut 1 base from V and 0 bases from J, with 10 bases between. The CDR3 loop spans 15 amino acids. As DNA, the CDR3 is TGTGCCTGGAGTGACGGGGCCAGCTCTGGAAACACCATATATTTT. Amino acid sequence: CAWSDGASSGNTIYF.

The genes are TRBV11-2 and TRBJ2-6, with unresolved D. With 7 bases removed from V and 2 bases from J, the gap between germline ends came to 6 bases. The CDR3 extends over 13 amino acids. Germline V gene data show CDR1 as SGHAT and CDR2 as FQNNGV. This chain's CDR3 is CASTAPGANVLTF. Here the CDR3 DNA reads TGTGCCAGCACCGCACCTGGGGCCAACGTCCTGACTTTC.

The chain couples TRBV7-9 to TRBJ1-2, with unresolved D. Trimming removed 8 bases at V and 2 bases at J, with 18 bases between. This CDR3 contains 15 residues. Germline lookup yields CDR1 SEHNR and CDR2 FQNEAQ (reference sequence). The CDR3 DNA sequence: TGTGCCAGCGGCAACGAATCCGGGGTCAACTATGGCTACACCTTC. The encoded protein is CASGNESGVNYGYTF. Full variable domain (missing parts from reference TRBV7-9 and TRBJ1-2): DTGVSQNPRHKITKRGQNVTFRCDPISEHNRLYWYRQTLGQGPEFLTYFQNEAQLEKSRLLSDRFSAERPKGSFSTLEIQRTEQGDSAMYLCASGNESGVNYGYTFGSGTRLTVV.

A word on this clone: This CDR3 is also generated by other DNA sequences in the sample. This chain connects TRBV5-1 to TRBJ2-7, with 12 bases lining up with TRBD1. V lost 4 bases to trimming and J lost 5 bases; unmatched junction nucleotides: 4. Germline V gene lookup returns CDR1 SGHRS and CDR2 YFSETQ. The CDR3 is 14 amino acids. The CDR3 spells CASSTGQGADEQYF. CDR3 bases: TGCGCCAGCAGCACGGGACAGGGGGCGGACGAGCAGTACTTC. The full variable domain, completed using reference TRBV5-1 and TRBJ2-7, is KAGVTQTPRYLIKTRGQQVTLSCSPISGHRSVSWYQQTPGQGLQFLFEYFSETQRNKGNFPGRFSGRQFSNSRSEMNVSTLELGDSALYLCASSTGQGADEQYFGPGTRLTVT.

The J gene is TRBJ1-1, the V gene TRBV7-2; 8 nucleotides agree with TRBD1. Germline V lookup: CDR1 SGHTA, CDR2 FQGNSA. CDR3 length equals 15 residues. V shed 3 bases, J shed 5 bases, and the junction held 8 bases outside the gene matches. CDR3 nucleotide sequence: TGTGCCAGCAGCTTGGCACAGGGGGTGTTAACTGAAGCTTTCTTT. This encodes CASSLAQGVLTEAFF.

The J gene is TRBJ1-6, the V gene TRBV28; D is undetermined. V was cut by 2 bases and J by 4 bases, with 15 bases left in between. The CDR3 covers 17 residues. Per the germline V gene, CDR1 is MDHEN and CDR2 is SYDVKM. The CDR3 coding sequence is TGTGCCAGCAGTTTAGAGGCCGCCGCGGCTTATAATTCACCCCTCCACTTT. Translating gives CASSLEAAAAYNSPLHF.

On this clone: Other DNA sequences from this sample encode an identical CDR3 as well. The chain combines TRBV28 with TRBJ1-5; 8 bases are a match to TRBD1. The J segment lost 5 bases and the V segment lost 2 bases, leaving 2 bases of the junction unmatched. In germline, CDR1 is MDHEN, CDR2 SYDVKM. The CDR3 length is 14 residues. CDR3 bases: TGTGCCAGCAGTTTAACAGGGGGGGATCAGCCCCAGCATTTT. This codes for CASSLTGGDQPQHF.

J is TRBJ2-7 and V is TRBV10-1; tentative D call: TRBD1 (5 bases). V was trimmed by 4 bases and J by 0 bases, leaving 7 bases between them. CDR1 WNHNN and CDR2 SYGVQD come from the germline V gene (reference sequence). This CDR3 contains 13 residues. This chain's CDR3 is CASSVQGSYEQYF. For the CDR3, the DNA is TGCGCCAGCAGTGTTCAGGGCTCCTACGAGCAGTACTTC.

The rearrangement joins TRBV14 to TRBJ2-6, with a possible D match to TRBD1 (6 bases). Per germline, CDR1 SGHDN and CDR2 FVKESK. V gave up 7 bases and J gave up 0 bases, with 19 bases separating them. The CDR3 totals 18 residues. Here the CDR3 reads CASNPGEPPSSGANVLTF. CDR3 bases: TGTGCCAGCAACCCAGGGGAGCCACCCAGCTCTGGGGCCAACGTCCTGACTTTC. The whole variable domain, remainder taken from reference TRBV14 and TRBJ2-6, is EAGVTQFPSHSVIEKGQTVTLRCDPISGHDNLYWYRRVMGKEIKFLLHFVKESKQDESGMPNNRFLAERTGGTYSTLKVQPAELEDSGVYFCASNPGEPPSSGANVLTFGAGSRLTVL.

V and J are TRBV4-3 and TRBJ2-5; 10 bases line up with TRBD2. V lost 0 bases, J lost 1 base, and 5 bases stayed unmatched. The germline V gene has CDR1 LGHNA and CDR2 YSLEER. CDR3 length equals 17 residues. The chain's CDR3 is CASSQEIAGGIQETQYF. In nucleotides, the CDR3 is TGCGCCAGCAGCCAAGAAATAGCGGGAGGTATCCAAGAGACCCAGTACTTC.

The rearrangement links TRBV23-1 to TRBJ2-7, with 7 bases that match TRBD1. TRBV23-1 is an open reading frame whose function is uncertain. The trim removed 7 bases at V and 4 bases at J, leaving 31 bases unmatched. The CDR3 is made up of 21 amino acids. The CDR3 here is CASNTSSKYSLIGQELYEQYF. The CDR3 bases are TGCGCCAGCAATACCTCTTCAAAATACAGTCTGATAGGACAGGAGTTGTACGAGCAGTACTTC.

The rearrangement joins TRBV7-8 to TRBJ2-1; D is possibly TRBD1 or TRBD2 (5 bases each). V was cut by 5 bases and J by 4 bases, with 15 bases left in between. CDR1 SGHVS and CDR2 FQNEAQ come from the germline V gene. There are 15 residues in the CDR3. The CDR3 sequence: CASSLLPGPYNEQFF. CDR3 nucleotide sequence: TGTGCCAGCAGCCTTCTCCCGGGGCCGTACAATGAGCAGTTCTTC.

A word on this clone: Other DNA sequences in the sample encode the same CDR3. CDR3 coding DNA: TGTGCCAGTAGTATTAGGGACACTAATCAGCCCCAGCATTTT. Its translation is CASSIRDTNQPQHF. This chain joins TRBV19 and TRBJ1-5; D may be TRBD1 (6 bases). Trimming took 3 bases from V and 4 from J, leaving 10 bases between them. The CDR3 has 14 amino acids. From germline, CDR1 is LNHDA and CDR2 SQIVND (reference sequence).

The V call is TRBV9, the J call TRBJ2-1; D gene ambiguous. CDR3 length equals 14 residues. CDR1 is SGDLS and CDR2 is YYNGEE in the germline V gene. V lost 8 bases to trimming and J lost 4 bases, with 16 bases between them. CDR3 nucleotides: TGTGCCAGTTCCTTTGACGCCTCGTACAATGAGCAGTTCTTC. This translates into CASSFDASYNEQFF.

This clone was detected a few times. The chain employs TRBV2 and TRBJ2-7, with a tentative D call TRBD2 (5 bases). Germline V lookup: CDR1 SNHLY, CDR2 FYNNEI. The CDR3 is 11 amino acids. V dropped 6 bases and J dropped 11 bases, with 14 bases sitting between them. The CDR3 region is CASRDSLSKYF. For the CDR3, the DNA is TGTGCCAGCAGGGACTCCCTCTCGAAGTACTTC.